This T cell receptor (beta chain) was documented in a study of cytotoxic CD8 clonotypes in ibrutinib-treated CLL. The data were produced by immunoSEQ multiplex PCR, yet TCRdb's version contains in-frame clones alone and is incomplete. The sample consists of some 350,000 clones, roughly 70% of them appearing once. Germline CDR1 MDHEN, CDR2 SYDVKM. The CDR3 has 12 amino acids. V was pared by 6 bases and J by 9 bases, with 12 bases between. Points on this clone: Its target is unknown.

The study's findings and limits: Few clonotypes were public, and these shrank or held steady under treatment.

The sample was PBMCs, taken after 36 months of ibrutinib treatment. J is TRBJ1-3 and V is TRBV28; D gene uncertain. The source is a human donor with chronic lymphocytic leukemia. CDR3 sequence (DNA): TGTGCCAGCAGCGAGTCCGGGCGCACCATATATTTT. As protein: CASSESGRTIYF.